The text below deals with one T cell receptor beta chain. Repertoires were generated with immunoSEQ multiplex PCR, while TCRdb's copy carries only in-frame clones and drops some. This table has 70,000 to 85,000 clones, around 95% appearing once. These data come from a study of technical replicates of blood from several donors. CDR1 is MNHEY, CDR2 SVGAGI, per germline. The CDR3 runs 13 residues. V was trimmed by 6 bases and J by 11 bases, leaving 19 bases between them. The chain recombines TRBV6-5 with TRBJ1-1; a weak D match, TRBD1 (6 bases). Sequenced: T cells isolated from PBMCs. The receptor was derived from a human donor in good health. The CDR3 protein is CASSAQGFLAAFF. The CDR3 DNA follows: TGTGCCAGCAGCGCACAGGGTTTCCTCGCGGCTTTCTTT.